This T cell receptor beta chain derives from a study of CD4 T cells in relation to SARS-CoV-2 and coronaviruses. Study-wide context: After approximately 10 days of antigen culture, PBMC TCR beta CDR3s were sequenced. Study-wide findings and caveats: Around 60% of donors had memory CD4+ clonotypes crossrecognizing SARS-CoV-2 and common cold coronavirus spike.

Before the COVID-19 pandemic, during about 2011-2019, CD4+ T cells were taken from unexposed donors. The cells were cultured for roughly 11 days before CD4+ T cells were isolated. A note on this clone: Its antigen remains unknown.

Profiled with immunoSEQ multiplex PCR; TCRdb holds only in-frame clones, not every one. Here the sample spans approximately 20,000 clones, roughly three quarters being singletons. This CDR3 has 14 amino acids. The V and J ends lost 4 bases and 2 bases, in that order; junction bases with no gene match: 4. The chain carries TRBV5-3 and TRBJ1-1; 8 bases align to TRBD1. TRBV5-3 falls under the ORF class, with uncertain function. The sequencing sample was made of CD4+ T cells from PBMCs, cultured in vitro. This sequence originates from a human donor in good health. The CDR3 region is CARSHGQGNTEAFF. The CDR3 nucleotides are TGTGCCAGAAGCCACGGACAGGGAAACACTGAAGCTTTCTTT.